This TCR beta chain comes out of a study of blood T cell repertoires in COVID-19. Looked up from germline, CDR1 is GTSNPN and CDR2 is SVGIG (reference sequence). V lost 3 bases, J lost 5 bases, and 11 bases lay in between. The CDR3 has 14 residues. Some clones are missing from TCRdb's copy, which holds only in-frame ones; the method was immunoSEQ multiplex PCR. Here the sample spans 97,000 or so clones, roughly 79% being singletons. This receptor was identified in a man in his sixties or seventies with acute or convalescent COVID-19. The sample consisted of peripheral blood. The V gene is TRBV30, the J gene TRBJ1-6; D possibly corresponds to TRBD1 (5 bases). The CDR3 DNA reads TGTGCCTGGAGAGGTGACAGCAATAATTCACCCCTCCACTTT. This sequence encodes CAWRGDSNNSPLHF.